A selection of T cell receptor beta chains follows, all from one sample in a study of PD-1 blockade in classical Hodgkin lymphoma. Sequenced by immunoSEQ multiplex PCR; TCRdb stores in-frame clones only, minus some. The sample records tens of thousands of clones, 90% being singletons. This sample comprised peripheral blood mononuclear cells (PBMCs), obtained at baseline. Source of these receptors: a human donor with classical Hodgkin lymphoma. CDR3s include the opening cysteine and the closing phenylalanine or tryptophan. A D gene is named only where the DNA matches it firmly.

>TRBV12-2|16|TRBJ2-2|-
CASRFLSGRVTGELFF
TGTGCAAGTCGCTTCCTCAGCGGGAGAGTTACCGGGGAGCTGTTTTTT
>TRBV5-1|17|TRBJ2-1|TRBD2
CASSNPSGMGSYNEQFF
TGCGCCAGCAGCAACCCTAGCGGGATGGGTTCTTATAATGAGCAGTTCTTC
>TRBV2|13|TRBJ1-5|-
CASSLLGNQPQHF
TGTGCCAGCAGTTTGCTGGGGAATCAGCCCCAGCATTTT
>TRBV6-1|16|TRBJ1-6|-
CASSDLSMSYNSPLHF
TGTGCCAGCAGTGACCTATCTATGTCCTATAATTCACCCCTCCACTTT
>TRBV2|15|TRBJ1-3|-
CASSEGVTSGNTIYF
TGTGCCAGCAGTGAAGGGGTCACCTCTGGAAACACCATATATTTT
>TRBV19|15|TRBJ1-1|-
CASTPMGRTDTEAFF
TGTGCCAGTACCCCGATGGGGAGAACGGACACTGAAGCTTTCTTT
>TRBV10-2|14|TRBJ1-1|-
CASSAHGPVTEAFF
TGCGCCAGCAGTGCACACGGCCCCGTCACTGAAGCTTTCTTT
>TRBV5-8|14|TRBJ2-7|TRBD2
CASTTSVSSYEQYF
TGTGCCAGCACCACTAGCGTGAGCTCCTACGAGCAGTACTTC
>TRBV5-1|15|TRBJ2-3|TRBD2
CASSLPAGGADTQYF
TGCGCCAGCAGCTTGCCAGCGGGAGGAGCAGATACGCAGTATTTT
>TRBV6-5|15|TRBJ2-2|TRBD2
CASSYGLANTGELFF
TGTGCCAGCAGTTACGGACTAGCAAACACCGGGGAGCTGTTTTTT
>TRBV5-6|18|TRBJ2-2|TRBD1
CASSLFVGQGANTGELFF
TGTGCCAGCAGCTTGTTTGTGGGACAGGGGGCGAACACCGGGGAGCTGTTTTTT
>TRBV7-8|15|TRBJ2-7|TRBD1
CASSPRGTGIYEQYF
TGTGCCAGCAGCCCTAGGGGGACAGGAATCTACGAGCAGTACTTC
>TRBV15|18|TRBJ2-7|TRBD2
CATSRDWLAGGTTYEQYF
TGTGCCACCAGCAGAGATTGGCTAGCGGGAGGGACTACCTACGAGCAGTACTTC
>TRBV25-1|13|TRBJ2-1|-
CASSDWDFNEQFF
TGTGCCAGCAGTGATTGGGACTTTAATGAGCAGTTCTTC
>TRBV2|14|TRBJ2-2|-
CATSETTNTGELFF
TGTGCCACCTCTGAGACAACGAACACCGGGGAGCTGTTTTTT